Presented here are 19 T cell receptor beta chains from one specimen sequenced in a study of blood T cell repertoires in COVID-19. Some clones are missing from TCRdb's copy, which holds only in-frame ones; the method was immunoSEQ multiplex PCR. The sample shows tens of thousands of clones, 81% of them seen only once. Sequenced sample: peripheral blood. The receptors were gathered from an elderly man with COVID-19, enrolled during active disease.

The gene calls are TRBV5-1 and TRBJ2-3; possibly TRBD1 for D (6 bases). V was clipped by 0 bases and J by 3 bases, with 11 bases between them. This CDR3 contains 15 residues. The germline V gene encodes CDR1 SGHRS and CDR2 YFSETQ. The CDR3 DNA reads as TGCGCCAGCAGCTTGGGTCTGGGGGCGACAGATACGCAGTATTTT. Translation gives CASSLGLGATDTQYF.

This clone occurred a few times. This rearrangement joins TRBV29-1 to TRBJ1-5; a weak D match, TRBD1 (5 bases). The CDR3 covers 10 residues. Looked up from germline, CDR1 is SQVTM and CDR2 is ANQGSEA. Between the trimmed V and J ends, which lost 6 bases and 6 bases, there was a span of 6 bases. The CDR3 region is CSVGGQPQHF. CDR3 coding DNA: TGCAGCGTGGGGGGTCAGCCCCAGCATTTT.

The chain uses TRBV19 and TRBJ2-5; possible D gene TRBD2, 6 bases. Trimming removed 6 bases at V and 3 bases at J, with 17 bases between. From germline, CDR1 is LNHDA and CDR2 SQIVND (reference sequence). There are 15 residues in the CDR3. The CDR3 bases are TGTGCCAGTAGCCAGCCGGGAGCGACTAAAGAGACCCAGTACTTC. This gives the protein CASSQPGATKETQYF.

The rearrangement links TRBV12-3 or TRBV12-4 to TRBJ1-1; D gene uncertain. The CDR3 spans 13 residues. V shed 3 bases and J shed 1 base, with 6 bases lying between them. The CDR3 nucleotides read TGTGCCAGCAGTTTTACAGAGAACACTGAAGCTTTCTTT. This encodes CASSFTENTEAFF.

The rearrangement uses TRBV7-3 and TRBJ1-1; 9 nucleotides agree with TRBD1. The CDR3 is 14 residues long. Germline V gives CDR1 SGHTA, CDR2 FQGTGA. J was trimmed by 1 base and V by 3 bases; bases with no gene match: 0. The CDR3 region has the DNA TGTGCCAGCAGCTTGACAGGGGGGAACACTGAAGCTTTCTTT. The encoded protein is CASSLTGGNTEAFF.

This clone occurred once. This chain joins TRBV30 and TRBJ1-4; no reliable D call. This CDR3 has 13 residues. The V end was cut by 3 bases, the J end by 5 bases, with 10 bases between. Germline CDR1 is GTSNPN and CDR2 is SVGIG (reference sequence). CDR3 coding DNA: TGTGCCTGGAGCGCAAACTCCAATGAAAAACTGTTTTTT. This codes for CAWSANSNEKLFF.

J is TRBJ2-7 and V is TRBV19; D is perhaps TRBD2 (7 bases). The length of the CDR3 is 15 residues. The V gene lost 3 bases and the J gene lost 2 bases, with 14 bases spanning the gap. CDR1 and CDR2 (germline): LNHDA, SQIVND (reference sequence). In nucleotides, the CDR3 is TGTGCCAGTAGTATCGGCAGGGGAGGGGCCTACGAGCAGTACTTC. Its protein product is CASSIGRGGAYEQYF.

This clone was detected only once. The genes are TRBV5-1 and TRBJ2-1; D may be TRBD2 (5 bases). The CDR3 is made up of 13 amino acids. Germline V gene data show CDR1 as SGHRS and CDR2 as YFSETQ. V lost 0 bases and J 8 bases, leaving 9 bases between the germline ends. CDR3 bases: TGCGCCAGCAGCTTGGGCCTTAGCGATGAGCAGTTCTTC. Its protein is CASSLGLSDEQFF. The whole variable domain, filled in from reference TRBV5-1 and TRBJ2-1, reads KAGVTQTPRYLIKTRGQQVTLSCSPISGHRSVSWYQQTPGQGLQFLFEYFSETQRNKGNFPGRFSGRQFSNSRSEMNVSTLELGDSALYLCASSLGLSDEQFFGPGTRLTVL.

V is TRBV12-3 or TRBV12-4 and J is TRBJ2-5, with 7 bases that match TRBD1. The trim removed 4 bases at V and 4 bases at J, leaving 3 bases unmatched. The CDR3 has 13 amino acids. The CDR3 reads CASSSTGPETQYF. The CDR3 DNA reads TGTGCCAGCAGTTCGACAGGGCCAGAGACCCAGTACTTC.

The rearrangement uses TRBV6-6 and TRBJ2-2, with 10 nucleotides matching TRBD2. The CDR3 length is 16 residues. Germline V gives CDR1 MNHNY, CDR2 SVGAGI (reference sequence). Losses at the gene ends were 1 base for V and 3 bases for J; bases not matched to a gene: 2. CDR3 bases: TGTGCCAGCAGTTACTACCTAGCGGGGGACACCGGGGAGCTGTTTTTT. Protein sequence: CASSYYLAGDTGELFF.

This chain connects TRBV10-3 to TRBJ2-5; 9 nucleotides match TRBD1. The CDR3 consists of 19 residues. Per germline, CDR1 ENHRY and CDR2 SYGVKD. Losses at the gene ends were 3 bases for V and 7 bases for J; bases not matched to a gene: 21. CDR3 DNA sequence: TGTGCCATCAGTGAACGAAGAGGGACCGACAGGGGGAGAGGGGGGACCCAGTACTTC. Encoded protein: CAISERRGTDRGRGGTQYF.

This sequence joins TRBV7-9 and TRBJ2-3, with D perhaps matching TRBD2 (5 bases). CDR1 and CDR2 (germline): SEHNR, FQNEAQ (reference sequence). CDR3 length: 11 amino acids. Trimming removed 5 bases at V and 7 bases at J, with 7 bases between. DNA of the CDR3: TGTGCCAGCAGCCGCGGGCATACGCAGTATTTT. Protein product: CASSRGHTQYF.

The chain is built from TRBV5-4 and TRBJ2-3, with 10 bases that match TRBD2. V shed 4 bases and J 5 bases; nucleotides not matched to a gene: 10. Germline V lookup: CDR1 SGHNT, CDR2 YYREEE (reference sequence). This CDR3 is 16 amino acids long. The CDR3 spells CASSQRPSGREDTQYF. In DNA form, the CDR3 reads TGTGCCAGCAGCCAACGCCCGAGCGGGAGGGAAGATACGCAGTATTTT.

The chain recombines TRBV10-3 with TRBJ2-3; 9 bases agree with TRBD2. The V and J ends lost 6 bases and 1 base, in that order; junction bases with no gene match: 2. Germline CDR1 and CDR2: ENHRY and SYGVKD. The CDR3 consists of 14 residues. Here the CDR3 DNA reads TGTGCCATCAGGTGGACTAGCGGCACAGATACGCAGTATTTT. This encodes CAIRWTSGTDTQYF.

This clone has just one count. The chain employs TRBV14 and TRBJ2-7; TRBD1 aligns across 10 bases. This CDR3 is built from 16 residues. Per the germline V gene, CDR1 is SGHDN and CDR2 is FVKESK. The V and J ends lost 4 bases and 6 bases, in that order; junction bases with no gene match: 12. CDR3 coding DNA: TGTGCCAGCAGCCCTAGAAGGGGACAGGGGATAGGCGAGCAGTACTTC. Translating gives CASSPRRGQGIGEQYF.

The chain recombines TRBV2 with TRBJ1-1, with 8 positions matching TRBD1. The V and J ends lost 5 bases and 8 bases, in that order; junction bases with no gene match: 4. Germline V gives CDR1 SNHLY, CDR2 FYNNEI. CDR3 length: 12 residues. The CDR3 loop reads CASSFGQGEAFF. Written as DNA, the CDR3 is TGTGCCAGCAGTTTCGGACAGGGCGAAGCTTTCTTT.

V usage is TRBV6-5 and J usage is TRBJ2-1, with 12 positions matching TRBD2. CDR1 MNHEY and CDR2 SVGAGI come from the germline V gene. V was clipped by 5 bases and J by 6 bases; unmatched bases: 5. The CDR3 length is 15 residues. In DNA, the CDR3 is TGTGCCAGCAGTCGACTAGCGGGAGACATCAATGAGCAGTTCTTC. It is translated as CASSRLAGDINEQFF.

About this clone itself: At the DNA level, this CDR3 is encoded by other sequences in the same sample as well. This chain joins TRBV18 and TRBJ1-2; 8 bases match TRBD1. The germline V gene encodes CDR1 KGHSH and CDR2 LQKENI. The CDR3 has 14 amino acids. V lost 3 bases, J lost 2 bases, and 2 bases stayed unmatched. CDR3 amino acids: CASSPRTGNYGYTF. The DNA of the CDR3 is TGTGCCAGCTCACCCCGGACAGGGAACTATGGCTACACCTTC. Full variable domain (rest looked up from reference TRBV18 and TRBJ1-2): NAGVMQNPRHLVRRRGQEARLRCSPMKGHSHVYWYRQLPEEGLKFMVYLQKENIIDESGMPKERFSAEFPKEGPSILRIQQVVRGDSAAYFCASSPRTGNYGYTFGSGTRLTVV.

CDR3: CASSPSPLPPLHF. The CDR3, as DNA: TGTGCCAGCAGCCCCTCCCCCCTTCCACCCCTCCACTTT. This chain connects TRBV11-2 to TRBJ1-6; D remains ambiguous. Looked up from germline, CDR1 is SGHAT and CDR2 is FQNNGV. CDR3 size: 13 residues. The V end was cut by 5 bases, the J end by 11 bases, with 13 bases between. Together with reference TRBV11-2 and TRBJ1-6, the CDR3 gives the full variable domain: EAGVAQSPRYKIIEKRQSVAFWCNPISGHATLYWYQQILGQGPKLLIQFQNNGVVDDSQLPKDRFSAERLKGVDSTLKIQPAKLEDSAVYLCASSPSPLPPLHFGNGTRLTVT.